A selection of T cell receptor beta chains follows, all from one sample in a study of blood T cell repertoires in COVID-19. Clones were read by immunoSEQ multiplex PCR, and TCRdb kept only the in-frame ones, dropping some. The table includes fewer than 200,000 clones, around 80% detected once. Material for sequencing was PBMCs or T cells enriched from blood (not recorded which). The receptors derive from a man aged 50 to 60 who had recovered from COVID-19. Each CDR3 is given with its conserved first and last residue. The order of the fields is D gene, J gene, V gene, CDR3 protein. D genes are given only for firm matches.

D gene: .; J gene: TRBJ1-1; V gene: TRBV29-1; CDR3 protein: CSVPDSPWGTEAFF
D gene: .; J gene: TRBJ2-1; V gene: TRBV14; CDR3 protein: CASSQKRHHYNEQFF
D gene: TRBD1; J gene: TRBJ2-7; V gene: TRBV18; CDR3 protein: CASSPGQGTIYEQYF
D gene: .; J gene: TRBJ2-7; V gene: TRBV5-6; CDR3 protein: CASSLGSLYEQYF
D gene: .; J gene: TRBJ2-7; V gene: TRBV27; CDR3 protein: CASRFDSHPVYEQYF
D gene: TRBD2; J gene: TRBJ2-1; V gene: TRBV2; CDR3 protein: CASRSSGGAYNEQFF
D gene: .; J gene: TRBJ2-4; V gene: TRBV4-3; CDR3 protein: CASSQILGSGDTKNIQYF
D gene: .; J gene: TRBJ1-1; V gene: TRBV6-5; CDR3 protein: CASSYSTGLNTEAFF
D gene: TRBD1; J gene: TRBJ1-6; V gene: TRBV7-9; CDR3 protein: CASSYRQGDYSPLHF
D gene: .; J gene: TRBJ2-3; V gene: TRBV4-1; CDR3 protein: CASSPFGTPSTDTQYF
D gene: TRBD2; J gene: TRBJ2-2; V gene: TRBV6-6; CDR3 protein: CASIESGGSTGELFF
D gene: .; J gene: TRBJ1-5; V gene: TRBV10-2; CDR3 protein: CASSESRQNQPQHF
D gene: .; J gene: TRBJ1-2; V gene: TRBV27; CDR3 protein: CASSSHQRGRHYGYTF
D gene: TRBD1; J gene: TRBJ1-1; V gene: TRBV15; CDR3 protein: CATSSKTGLDTEAFF
D gene: .; J gene: TRBJ2-7; V gene: TRBV6-5; CDR3 protein: CASRITGRGSYEQYF
D gene: TRBD1; J gene: TRBJ2-7; V gene: TRBV7-9; CDR3 protein: CASSTHGQGYEQYF
D gene: .; J gene: TRBJ1-2; V gene: TRBV5-1; CDR3 protein: CASSWEGAGYTF
D gene: .; J gene: TRBJ2-2; V gene: TRBV12-3/TRBV12-4; CDR3 protein: CASSRPAAGELFF
D gene: TRBD2; J gene: TRBJ2-5; V gene: TRBV6-5; CDR3 protein: CASSDRLAGETQYF